The clone carrying this TCR beta chain appeared a few times. The antigen is unknown. This sample was taken from a study of CD8 T cells in ankylosing spondylitis. Broader study findings: Earlier studies detected some motif variants in reactive arthritis synovial fluid and blood. Reports say disease-linked clones showed up significantly more in matched ankylosing spondylitis synovial fluid. A CD8+ phenotype characterized the disease-linked clones, which were relatively rare in peripheral blood.

This CDR3 is 17 amino acids long. V lost 1 base, J lost 2 bases, and 18 bases lay in between. Germline-derived CDR1 and CDR2 are LGHDT and YNNKEL (reference sequence). TCRdb fed the 5' RACE reads into MiXCR, producing one record per CDR3 protein. The data hold 160,000 or so distinct CDR3 sequences, with approximately 9% observed a single time. The clonotype originates from a female donor with ankylosing spondylitis or in good health (not recorded which). The chain combines TRBV3-1 with TRBJ2-7; the D is unclear. Sequencing used blood, either unsorted or a sorted T cell fraction (not recorded which). This CDR3 reads CASSQGFGRHLTYEQYF. The CDR3 DNA follows: TGTGCCAGCAGCCAAGGGTTCGGACGGCACTTAACCTACGAGCAGTACTTC.